This T cell receptor beta chain was found in a study of siplizumab effects on memory and regulatory T cells. Study findings and constraints: Just a small share of alloreactive clones was traced back to unstimulated subsets. Naive T cells seemed more diverse than memory cells; they also seemed major alloresponse contributors.

A note on this clone: Its specificity is not known.

Data came from immunoSEQ multiplex PCR; TCRdb stores just in-frame clones and leaves some out. This sample has about 100,000 clones; more than 85% occur once, and the top ten carry over 0.12%. CDR3 size: 14 residues. CDR1 LNHDA and CDR2 SQIVND come from the germline V gene (reference sequence). The ends were cut back, 7 bases at V and 0 bases at J, with 10 bases in the middle. The sample consisted of CD4+ T cells sorted from blood. This receptor was obtained from a human donor in good health. The V call is TRBV19, the J call TRBJ1-5, with D hard to call. CDR3 nucleotides: TGTGCCAGTAAAGGAACCAATAGCAATCAGCCCCAGCATTTT. Translation: CASKGTNSNQPQHF.